Listed here is a single T cell receptor beta chain. No antigen is known for it. The sample originates from a study of graft-versus-host responses after intestinal transplantation. Background on the study: Tacrolimus plus steroids were given to all recipients for about 3 years, preceded by anti-thymocyte globulin induction.

General observations from the study: Among recipient marrow samples, GvH clones were found; some appeared first in ileum or blood. Individuals who had graft-donor T cell macrochimerism had allografts that showed high graft-versus-host to host-versus-graft clonal ratios.

TCRdb keeps only in-frame clones here, not all; method: immunoSEQ multiplex PCR. The data contain about 84,000 clones, 80% to 95% of them singletons. The germline V and J ends were trimmed by 2 bases and 3 bases, with 3 bases remaining between them. CDR3 length equals 12 residues. Germline V gene data show CDR1 as MRHNA and CDR2 as SNTAGT. This sequence originates from a human donor who was the organ donor for an intestinal transplant. The sequencing used unstimulated CD4+ T cells sorted from spleen or lymph node cells, collected before transplant. V gene TRBV6-4 combines with J gene TRBJ2-3; D unclear. The CDR3 region has the DNA TGTGCCAGCAGTGACACAACAGATACGCAGTATTTT. This gives the protein CASSDTTDTQYF.